This T cell receptor beta chain came from a study of identical twins. Study-level findings and limits: High-abundance cord blood beta clonotypes had fewer insertions; memory repertoires showed none.

A universal primer site was incorporated via template switching, and the cDNA contained unique molecular identifiers. TCRdb recomputed calls from the 5' RACE reads with MiXCR, one row per CDR3 protein. The repertoire includes 690,000 or so distinct CDR3 sequences, 8.5% to 9% of them detected once, and 0.98% sits in the top ten. This clonotype was seen only a few times. What it binds is unknown. In every case, the donor was a healthy Caucasian. The CDR3 has 17 amino acids. Trimming pared 2 bases from V and 2 bases from J, leaving 19 bases between. CDR1 and CDR2 from the germline V gene are DFQATT and SNEGSKA (reference sequence). The same data also went into a second study, on yellow fever vaccine responses in identical twins. That work states: The authors reported partly convergent, partly personalized vaccine responses in identical twins.

This chain joins TRBV20-1 and TRBJ2-1; TRBD2 is a possible D gene (5 bases). The receptor comes from a young woman in good health. The sequenced sample was PBMCs. Here the CDR3 DNA reads TGCAGTGCTAGATTATCGTTCGGGGATGGTCCCTACAATGAGCAGTTCTTC. This gives the protein CSARLSFGDGPYNEQFF.